Presented here are 27 T cell receptor beta chains from one specimen sequenced in a study of T cell changes during pregnancy in multiple sclerosis. Repertoires were generated with immunoSEQ multiplex PCR, while TCRdb's copy carries only in-frame clones and drops some. The data hold tens of thousands of clones, with 80% to 95% observed a single time. This sample comprised peripheral blood, obtained in the first trimester of pregnancy. The receptors derive from a female donor in good health, enrolled as a control in a pregnancy study.

The chain combines TRBV7-9 with TRBJ2-3; D possibly corresponds to TRBD1 (5 bases). Germline V gives CDR1 SEHNR, CDR2 FQNEAQ (reference sequence). This CDR3 has 16 residues. With 5 bases removed from V and 1 base from J, the gap between germline ends came to 16 bases. CDR3 loop: CASSHLGQGGTDTQYF. CDR3 nucleotide sequence: TGTGCCAGCAGCCATTTAGGGCAGGGCGGCACAGATACGCAGTATTTT.

The V gene is TRBV2, the J gene TRBJ2-1; weak D call: TRBD1 (5 bases). V lost 7 bases and J 8 bases, leaving 15 bases between the germline ends. The CDR3 loop spans 13 amino acids. CDR1 SNHLY and CDR2 FYNNEI come from the germline V gene. The CDR3 nucleotides read TGTGCCAGCACCTGGCAGGGAAGGGATGAGCAGTTCTTC. Translating gives CASTWQGRDEQFF. The full variable domain, completed using reference TRBV2 and TRBJ2-1, is EPEVTQTPSHQVTQMGQEVILRCVPISNHLYFYWYRQILGQKVEFLVSFYNNEISEKSEIFDDQFSVERPDGSNFTLKIRSTKLEDSAMYFCASTWQGRDEQFFGPGTRLTVL.

Here the CDR3 reads CASSFGLSNEKLFF. The CDR3 DNA sequence: TGCGCCAGCAGCTTCGGGTTGTCTAATGAAAAACTGTTTTTT. V gene TRBV5-1 combines with J gene TRBJ1-4; D not resolved. Trimming left V 2 bases short and J 3 bases short, with 8 bases between. The length of the CDR3 is 14 residues. CDR1 SGHRS and CDR2 YFSETQ come from the germline V gene.

V usage is TRBV4-2 and J usage is TRBJ1-5; 7 bases are a match to TRBD1. The CDR3 has 14 amino acids. The germline gives CDR1 LGHNA, CDR2 YNFKEQ. V lost 4 bases and J lost 4; bases outside the gene matches: 4. In DNA form, the CDR3 reads TGTGCCAGCAGCCCAGGGACAGAGAATCAGCCCCAGCATTTT. Its translation: CASSPGTENQPQHF.

This clone was picked up one time. The V and J genes are TRBV15 and TRBJ2-7; 8 bases map to TRBD2. Germline lookup yields CDR1 LNHNV and CDR2 YYDKDF (reference sequence). The CDR3 runs 16 residues. Germline trimming cut 0 bases from V and 1 base from J; bases unmatched to any gene: 5. CDR3 nucleotide sequence: TGTGCCACCAGCAGAGATCTGACTAGCGCTTCCTACGAGCAGTACTTC. Translation: CATSRDLTSASYEQYF.

The V call is TRBV7-9, the J call TRBJ2-2; tentative D call: TRBD2 (6 bases). V dropped 1 base and J dropped 1 base, with 10 bases sitting between them. Germline V gene data show CDR1 as SEHNR and CDR2 as FQNEAQ (reference sequence). This CDR3 is 16 amino acids long. The CDR3 loop is CASSLVTSWNTGELFF. The CDR3 bases are TGTGCCAGCAGCTTAGTAACTAGCTGGAACACCGGGGAGCTGTTTTTT.

This chain uses TRBV6-6 with TRBJ2-5, with D maybe TRBD1 (5 bases). Germline CDR1 is MNHNY and CDR2 is SVGAGI (reference sequence). The CDR3 has 14 amino acids. The V end was cut by 6 bases, the J end by 5 bases, with 16 bases between. The CDR3 DNA is TGTGCCAGCAGAGATACAGTGTGGGGCGAGACCCAGTACTTC. Translation gives CASRDTVWGETQYF.

This chain uses TRBV6-5 with TRBJ2-7; D gene unclear. The V gene's germline CDR1 is MNHEY and CDR2 SVGAGI. V lost 4 bases and J lost 6, with 7 bases in between. The CDR3 is 11 residues long. CDR3 sequence reads: CASSSPGEQYF. As DNA, the CDR3 is TGTGCCAGCAGTTCGCCGGGCGAGCAGTACTTC.

The rearrangement links TRBV28 to TRBJ2-7; 8 bases line up with TRBD2. The CDR3 extends over 17 amino acids. J gave up 1 base and V 9 bases, and 17 bases lay outside the gene matches. Germline V lookup: CDR1 MDHEN, CDR2 SYDVKM. The CDR3 nucleotides are TGTGCCAGAGGGACCCGGGAAAAGCGGGAGAAGTCCTACGAGCAGTACTTC. Protein sequence: CARGTREKREKSYEQYF. Complete variable domain (other parts from reference TRBV28 and TRBJ2-7): DVKVTQSSRYLVKRTGEKVFLECVQDMDHENMFWYRQDPGLGLRLIYFSYDVKMKEKGDIPEGYSVSREKKERFSLILESASTNQTSMYLCARGTREKREKSYEQYFGPGTRLTVT.

The rearrangement joins TRBV4-1 to TRBJ2-5; 7 bases match TRBD1. The germline V gene encodes CDR1 MGHRA and CDR2 YSYEKL. This CDR3 is 15 amino acids long. V was pared by 3 bases and J by 1 base, with 5 bases of the junction left unmatched. CDR3 coding DNA: TGCGCCAGCAGCCATCCCAGGGGGATCCAAGAGACCCAGTACTTC. It translates to CASSHPRGIQETQYF.

The rearrangement joins TRBV5-1 to TRBJ2-7, with TRBD2 matching over 8 bases. From germline, CDR1 is SGHRS and CDR2 YFSETQ. The trim removed 1 base at V and 3 bases at J, leaving 3 bases unmatched. The CDR3 consists of 14 residues. The CDR3 loop reads CASSLPGGLYEQYF. The CDR3 bases are TGCGCCAGCAGCTTGCCGGGAGGGCTCTACGAGCAGTACTTC.

The chain carries TRBV4-1 and TRBJ2-7; D is possibly TRBD2 (5 bases). The V gene's germline CDR1 is MGHRA and CDR2 YSYEKL. There are 18 residues in the CDR3. The ends were cut back, 0 bases at V and 2 bases at J, with 20 bases in the middle. CDR3 DNA sequence: TGCGCCAGCAGCCAAGACCCCACCGGGGTGGTGCGAGCCTACGAGCAGTACTTC. It specifies CASSQDPTGVVRAYEQYF.

This chain links TRBV5-1 with TRBJ2-7; 7 bases fit TRBD2. The junction had 10 bases not matched to a gene; V was cut back by 2 bases and J by 2 bases. The CDR3 extends over 16 amino acids. Per germline, CDR1 SGHRS and CDR2 YFSETQ. The DNA for the CDR3 is TGCGCCAGCAGCTTAGGGAGGGGCCCAACTACCTACGAGCAGTACTTC. Translating gives CASSLGRGPTTYEQYF.

This sequence joins TRBV6-1 and TRBJ2-7, with a weak D call TRBD1 (6 bases). Trimming removed 3 bases at V and 2 bases at J, with 8 bases between. Germline CDR1 is MNHNS and CDR2 is SASEGT. The CDR3 covers 13 residues. CDR3 loop: CASSEGHPYEQYF. CDR3 bases: TGTGCCAGCAGTGAGGGACACCCCTACGAGCAGTACTTC.

CDR3 region: CASSPRQGPYEQYF. The CDR3 DNA follows: TGTGCCAGCAGTCCGAGACAGGGACCCTACGAGCAGTACTTC. The V gene is TRBV27, the J gene TRBJ2-7; 7 bases match TRBD1. CDR1 is MNHEY, CDR2 SMNVEV, per germline (reference sequence). The CDR3 extends over 14 amino acids. The trim removed 5 bases at V and 2 bases at J, leaving 6 bases unmatched.

This clone appeared once. J is TRBJ2-1 and V is TRBV2; 16 bases are shared with TRBD2. There are 19 residues in the CDR3. The germline V gene has CDR1 SNHLY and CDR2 FYNNEI. Unmatched junction bases numbered 14, after V lost 8 bases and J lost 4 bases. The CDR3 protein is CASQNGGLAGGPQYNEQFF. The CDR3 DNA sequence: TGTGCCAGCCAAAATGGGGGACTAGCGGGAGGGCCTCAGTACAATGAGCAGTTCTTC.

The chain couples TRBV11-2 to TRBJ2-1; D is unclear. This CDR3 region has 12 residues. Trimming left V 6 bases short and J 0 bases short, with 3 bases between. Per the germline V gene, CDR1 is SGHAT and CDR2 is FQNNGV. In DNA form, the CDR3 reads TGTGCCAGCAGGAGCTCCTACAATGAGCAGTTCTTC. Its translation: CASRSSYNEQFF.

The DNA of the CDR3 is TGTGCCAGCAGTGAGGACCTAGCGGAGACCCAGTACTTC. Its protein product is CASSEDLAETQYF. The rearrangement links TRBV2 to TRBJ2-5; tentatively, D is TRBD2 (6 bases). CDR1 is SNHLY, CDR2 FYNNEI, per germline. Trimming pared 3 bases from V and 5 bases from J, leaving 10 bases between. This CDR3 is built from 13 residues. Drawing the rest from reference TRBV2 and TRBJ2-5, the complete variable domain is EPEVTQTPSHQVTQMGQEVILRCVPISNHLYFYWYRQILGQKVEFLVSFYNNEISEKSEIFDDQFSVERPDGSNFTLKIRSTKLEDSAMYFCASSEDLAETQYFGPGTRLLVL.

The chain is built from TRBV5-6 and TRBJ2-1; 9 positions agree with TRBD1. The CDR3 spans 15 residues. V dropped 0 bases and J dropped 10; count of bases not matched to a gene: 8. Germline V gene sequence: CDR1 SGHDT, CDR2 YYEEEE. The CDR3 spells CASSLEGTGGLEQFF. CDR3 nucleotide sequence: TGTGCCAGCAGCTTGGAGGGCACAGGGGGCTTGGAGCAGTTCTTC.

J is TRBJ2-7 and V is TRBV5-1, with TRBD2 identical over 11 bases. V lost 4 bases and J lost 5; bases outside the gene matches: 14. Germline-derived CDR1 and CDR2 are SGHRS and YFSETQ. This CDR3 is 17 amino acids long. CDR3 residues: CASSILTSGSPADEQYF. The CDR3 DNA is TGCGCCAGCAGCATATTAACTAGCGGGAGTCCCGCCGACGAGCAGTACTTC.

This clone was picked up one time. CDR3 sequence: CASRGGPRYEQYF. CDR3 sequence (DNA): TGTGCCAGCAGAGGGGGCCCAAGGTACGAGCAGTACTTC. The chain has TRBV7-9 and TRBJ2-7, with 7 bases lining up with TRBD1. Looked up from germline, CDR1 is SEHNR and CDR2 is FQNEAQ (reference sequence). This CDR3 contains 13 residues. The V and J ends lost 6 bases and 4 bases, in that order; junction bases with no gene match: 6.

The chain recombines TRBV18 with TRBJ2-5, with D uncertain. Germline V gene sequence: CDR1 KGHSH, CDR2 LQKENI. CDR3 length equals 15 residues. V gave up 2 bases and J gave up 5 bases, with 15 bases separating them. CDR3 region: CASSPKPSNPETQYF. In DNA, the CDR3 is TGTGCCAGCTCACCAAAGCCCTCTAACCCGGAGACCCAGTACTTC.

The CDR3 DNA follows: TGTGCCAGCAGTAACGGCAGGACACCGAACTATGGCTACACCTTC. It is translated as CASSNGRTPNYGYTF. The genes are TRBV6-5 and TRBJ1-2, with a weak D call TRBD1 (5 bases). The CDR3 extends over 15 amino acids. V gave up 5 bases and J gave up 2 bases, with 15 bases separating them. Germline V gene lookup returns CDR1 MNHEY and CDR2 SVGAGI.

For the CDR3, the DNA is TGTGCCAGCAGTTCGACAGGAACTCAGCCCCAGCATTTT. This translates into CASSSTGTQPQHF. V gene TRBV28 combines with J gene TRBJ1-5; weak D call: TRBD1 (6 bases). This CDR3 contains 13 residues. The V end lost 4 bases, the J end lost 6 bases, and 10 bases lay between the germline ends. Germline V gene sequence: CDR1 MDHEN, CDR2 SYDVKM.

V usage is TRBV29-1 and J usage is TRBJ1-1; D not certain. V was shortened by 4 bases and J by 2 bases, with 5 bases between the two germline ends. The CDR3 consists of 11 residues. Germline V lookup: CDR1 SQVTM, CDR2 ANQGSEA. CDR3 residues: CSVGHNTEAFF. The CDR3 DNA reads TGCAGCGTTGGGCACAACACTGAAGCTTTCTTT.

The chain links TRBV6-5 to TRBJ1-4; D ambiguous. The V end lost 2 bases, the J end lost 8 bases, and 6 bases lay between the germline ends. The length of the CDR3 is 12 residues. Germline V gene lookup returns CDR1 MNHEY and CDR2 SVGAGI. The CDR3 region is CASSYGEEKLFF. CDR3 sequence (DNA): TGTGCCAGCAGTTACGGAGAAGAAAAACTGTTTTTT.

This clone was observed once. The genes are TRBV4-1 and TRBJ2-1; 7 bases align to TRBD2. V lost 6 bases, J lost 0 bases, and 5 bases stayed unmatched. Germline assignment: CDR1 MGHRA and CDR2 YSYEKL. The CDR3 runs 15 residues. Here the CDR3 reads CASRPSSGSYNEQFF. CDR3 sequence (DNA): TGCGCCAGCAGGCCTTCTAGCGGCTCCTACAATGAGCAGTTCTTC.